These 9 T cell receptor beta chains came from one sample sequenced in a study of response to subunit inactivated influenza vaccine. TCRdb ran MiXCR on the RT-PCR reads and lists one entry per CDR3 protein. The table has fewer than 750,000 distinct CDR3 sequences, 14% seen once. The material sequenced was PBMCs from blood, taken approximately 12 days after vaccination. These TCRs come from a man aged 50-60 years who received an inactivated influenza vaccine.

This clonotype was picked up a small number of times. The V call is TRBV20-1, the J call TRBJ2-2; a possible D gene is TRBD2 (5 bases). The CDR3 is made up of 14 amino acids. Trimming pared 0 bases from V and 2 bases from J, leaving 7 bases between. Germline CDR1 DFQATT, CDR2 SNEGSKA (reference sequence). CDR3 bases: TGCAGTGCTAGAGAGAGCGGAAACACCGGGGAGCTGTTTTTT. It specifies CSARESGNTGELFF.

This chain links TRBV7-2 with TRBJ1-4, with TRBD1 matching over 8 bases. The V gene end was trimmed by 2 bases and the J gene end by 8 bases; junction bases not matched to a gene: 7. Per germline, CDR1 SGHTA and CDR2 FQGNSA. The CDR3 loop spans 15 amino acids. CDR3 in amino acids: CASSLSDRGGEKLFF. In DNA form, the CDR3 reads TGTGCCAGCAGCTTATCCGACAGGGGAGGGGAAAAACTGTTTTTT. The full variable domain, its missing parts supplied by reference TRBV7-2 and TRBJ1-4, is GAGVSQSPSNKVTEKGKDVELRCDPISGHTALYWYRQSLGQGLEFLIYFQGNSAPDKSGLPSDRFSAERTGGSVSTLTIQRTQQEDSAVYLCASSLSDRGGEKLFFGSGTQLSVL.

This clonotype was detected only a few times. The V gene is TRBV12-3 or TRBV12-4, the J gene TRBJ2-2; TRBD1 aligns across 10 bases. Trimming removed 6 bases from V and 4 bases from J; junction bases left unmatched: 8. CDR3 size: 16 residues. In DNA, the CDR3 is TGTGCCAGCAGCAGGGACAGGGGCGCTAGCACCGGGGAGCTGTTTTTT. Translated, it gives CASSRDRGASTGELFF.

V usage is TRBV29-1 and J usage is TRBJ2-5, with D tentatively TRBD1 (5 bases). Germline V gene data show CDR1 as SQVTM and CDR2 as ANQGSEA. Trimming took off 3 bases at V and 5 bases at J, with 10 bases between the two ends. The CDR3 runs to 12 residues. CDR3 in DNA: TGCAGCGTTGAGCTGGGGCAGGAGACCCAGTACTTC. It codes for CSVELGQETQYF.

This clonotype was observed a few times. V usage is TRBV10-3 and J usage is TRBJ2-1; the match to TRBD2 covers 9 bases. The CDR3 extends over 16 amino acids. V lost 6 bases to trimming and J lost 3 bases; unmatched junction nucleotides: 9. The V gene's germline CDR1 is ENHRY and CDR2 SYGVKD. The CDR3 reads CAISIAGLALYNEQFF. DNA for the CDR3: TGTGCCATCAGCATAGCGGGACTAGCTCTCTACAATGAGCAGTTCTTC.

This clonotype was seen many times. The gene calls are TRBV4-3 and TRBJ2-1; D call uncertain. The germline CDR1 and CDR2 sequences are LGHNA and YSLEER. The CDR3 is 16 amino acids. Deletions cut 0 bases from V and 2 bases from J, with 11 bases between. CDR3 in amino acids: CASSQDRTGAYNEQFF. CDR3 coding DNA: TGCGCCAGCAGCCAAGATAGAACGGGTGCCTACAATGAGCAGTTCTTC.

J is TRBJ2-7 and V is TRBV10-3, with D possibly matching TRBD1 (5 bases). The CDR3 is made up of 14 amino acids. Trimming shortened V by 7 bases and J by 5 bases, and 18 bases separated the two germline ends. The germline CDR1 and CDR2 sequences are ENHRY and SYGVKD. DNA for the CDR3: TGTGCCATCACTGGACATGGTAGCATCGACGAGCAGTACTTC. Its protein product is CAITGHGSIDEQYF.

There are a few counts of this clonotype. This chain connects TRBV11-2 to TRBJ1-6, with D unresolved. Looked up from germline, CDR1 is SGHAT and CDR2 is FQNNGV. Trimming left V 9 bases short and J 9 bases short, with 12 bases between. The CDR3 has 12 amino acids. CDR3 sequence: CARVTLASPLHF. As DNA, the CDR3 is TGTGCCAGGGTGACTCTGGCTTCACCCCTCCACTTT.

There are a few counts of this clonotype. The chain employs TRBV24-1 and TRBJ2-1, with TRBD2 identical over 11 bases. V shed 4 bases, J shed 6 bases, and the junction held 4 bases outside the gene matches. CDR1 is KGHDR and CDR2 is SFDVKD in the germline V gene. This CDR3 is built from 15 residues. DNA of the CDR3: TGTGCCACCAGTGACCCTAGCGGGAGGTTCAATGAGCAGTTCTTC. Its protein product is CATSDPSGRFNEQFF.